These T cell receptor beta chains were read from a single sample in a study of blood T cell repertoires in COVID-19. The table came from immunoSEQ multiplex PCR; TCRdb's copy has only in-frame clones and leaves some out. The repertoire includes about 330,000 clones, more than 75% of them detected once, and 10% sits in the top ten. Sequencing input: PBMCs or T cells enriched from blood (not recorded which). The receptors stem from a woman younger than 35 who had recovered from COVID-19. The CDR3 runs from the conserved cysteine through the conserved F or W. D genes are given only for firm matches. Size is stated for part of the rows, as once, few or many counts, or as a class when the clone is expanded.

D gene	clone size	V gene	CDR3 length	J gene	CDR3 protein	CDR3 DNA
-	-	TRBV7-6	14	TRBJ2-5	CASSLGASIETQYF	TGTGCCAGCAGCTTAGGAGCTAGCATAGAGACCCAGTACTTC
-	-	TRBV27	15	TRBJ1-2	CASSTRGVLAYGYTF	TGTGCCAGCAGCACCCGGGGGGTATTGGCCTATGGCTACACCTTC
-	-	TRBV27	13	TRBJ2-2	CASSLFRGGELFF	TGTGCCAGCAGTTTATTTAGGGGCGGGGAGCTGTTTTTT
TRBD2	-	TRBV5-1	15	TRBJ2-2	CASSLSLAGEGELFF	TGCGCCAGCAGCTTGTCCCTAGCGGGGGAAGGGGAGCTGTTTTTT
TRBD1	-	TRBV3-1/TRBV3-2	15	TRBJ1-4	CASSLTNRGYEKLFF	TGTGCCAGCAGTCTAACGAACAGGGGGTACGAAAAACTGTTTTTT
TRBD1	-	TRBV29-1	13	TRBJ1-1	CSVAGTANTEAFF	TGCAGCGTCGCCGGGACAGCGAACACTGAAGCTTTCTTT
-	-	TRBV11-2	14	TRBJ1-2	CASSLPEQGRGYTF	TGTGCCAGCAGCTTACCGGAACAGGGTAGGGGCTACACCTTC
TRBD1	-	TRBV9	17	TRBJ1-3	CASSAGNPGQVENTIYF	TGTGCCAGCAGCGCGGGAAATCCGGGACAGGTGGAAAACACCATATATTTT
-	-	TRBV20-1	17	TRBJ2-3	CSASYTVGRGSTDTQYF	TGCAGTGCTAGTTACACGGTAGGACGGGGGAGCACAGATACGCAGTATTTT
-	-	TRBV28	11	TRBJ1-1	CASSWGAEAFF	TGTGCCAGCAGTTGGGGGGCTGAAGCTTTCTTT
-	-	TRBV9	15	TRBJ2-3	CASRRSAGHTDTQYF	TGTGCCAGCAGAAGGTCAGCGGGACACACAGATACGCAGTATTTT
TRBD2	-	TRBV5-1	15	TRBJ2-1	CASRGSGNSYNEQFF	TGCGCCAGCAGAGGCAGCGGGAATTCCTACAATGAGCAGTTCTTC
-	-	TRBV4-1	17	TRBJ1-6	CASSPNPSRQGNSPLHF	TGCGCCAGCAGCCCCAATCCATCCCGCCAGGGTAATTCACCCCTCCACTTT
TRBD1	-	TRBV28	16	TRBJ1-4	CASSPTTGTGNEKLFF	TGTGCCAGCAGTCCCACGACCGGGACAGGCAATGAAAAACTGTTTTTT
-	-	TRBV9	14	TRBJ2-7	CASSVRAGPYEQYF	TGTGCCAGCAGCGTTCGGGCGGGGCCCTACGAGCAGTACTTC
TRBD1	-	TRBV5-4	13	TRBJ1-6	CASSPTGGSPLHF	TGTGCCAGCAGCCCTACAGGGGGATCACCCCTCCACTTT
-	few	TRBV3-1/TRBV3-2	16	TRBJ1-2	CASSQNSPKRYYGYTF	TGTGCCAGCAGCCAAAATTCCCCAAAGAGGTACTATGGCTACACCTTC
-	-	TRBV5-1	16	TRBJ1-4	CASSRIYSATNEKLFF	TGCGCCAGCAGCCGAATATACAGTGCAACTAATGAAAAACTGTTTTTT
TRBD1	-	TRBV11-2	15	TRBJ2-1	CASSLGQGADNEQFF	TGTGCCAGCAGCTTAGGCCAGGGGGCAGACAATGAGCAGTTCTTC
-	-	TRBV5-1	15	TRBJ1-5	CASSSDGGLDQPQHF	TGCGCCAGCAGCTCTGACGGGGGGCTGGATCAGCCCCAGCATTTT
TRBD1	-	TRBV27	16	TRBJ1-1	CASSSWTGEPNTEAFF	TGTGCCAGCAGTTCGTGGACAGGGGAACCGAACACTGAAGCTTTCTTT
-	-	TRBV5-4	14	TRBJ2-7	CASSLALSSYEQYF	TGTGCCAGCAGCCTAGCGCTAAGCTCCTACGAGCAGTACTTC
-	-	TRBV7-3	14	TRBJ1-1	CASSLSGTYTEAFF	TGTGCCAGCAGCTTAAGTGGGACTTACACTGAAGCTTTCTTT
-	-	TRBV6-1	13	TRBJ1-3	CASSEERKNTIYF	TGTGCCAGCAGTGAGGAGCGGAAAAACACCATATATTTT
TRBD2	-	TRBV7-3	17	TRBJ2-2	CASSPAGLAGATGELFF	TGTGCCAGCAGTCCTGCCGGACTAGCGGGGGCCACCGGGGAGCTGTTTTTT
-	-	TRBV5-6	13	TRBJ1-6	CASSFGEDSPLHF	TGTGCCAGCAGCTTTGGGGAGGATTCACCCCTCCACTTT
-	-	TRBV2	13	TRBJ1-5	CASSVGGVKPQHF	TGTGCCAGCAGTGTGGGGGGTGTGAAGCCCCAGCATTTT
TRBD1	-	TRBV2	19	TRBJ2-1	CASREPGQGLSSSYNEQFF	TGTGCCAGCAGAGAACCGGGACAGGGCTTAAGTTCCTCCTACAATGAGCAGTTCTTC
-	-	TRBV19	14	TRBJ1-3	CASTPGGTRNTIYF	TGTGCCAGTACCCCTGGGGGGACTAGAAACACCATATATTTT
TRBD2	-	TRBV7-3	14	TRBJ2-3	CASSRTSGHDTQYF	TGTGCCAGCAGCCGTACTAGCGGGCACGATACGCAGTATTTT
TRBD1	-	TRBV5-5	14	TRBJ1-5	CASSWDSSNQPQHF	TGTGCCAGCAGCTGGGACAGTAGCAATCAGCCCCAGCATTTT
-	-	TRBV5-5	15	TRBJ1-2	CASSFRIGQSYGYTF	TGTGCCAGCAGCTTTCGTATCGGACAGAGCTATGGCTACACCTTC
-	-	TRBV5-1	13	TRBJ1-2	CASSFDRDYGYTF	TGCGCCAGCAGCTTCGATCGGGACTATGGCTACACCTTC
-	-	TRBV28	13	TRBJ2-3	CASSLAGTDTQYF	TGTGCCAGCAGTTTAGCAGGCACAGATACGCAGTATTTT
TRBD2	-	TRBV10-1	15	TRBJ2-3	CASSELAGGTDTQYF	TGCGCCAGCAGTGAGCTAGCGGGAGGGACAGATACGCAGTATTTT
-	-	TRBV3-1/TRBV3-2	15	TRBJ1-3	CASSQGSNSGNTIYF	TGTGCCAGCAGCCAGGGCAGCAACTCTGGAAACACCATATATTTT
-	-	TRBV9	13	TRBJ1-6	CASSVQRNSPLHF	TGTGCCAGCAGCGTACAGAGGAATTCACCCCTCCACTTT
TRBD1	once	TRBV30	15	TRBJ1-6	CAWSTGTGGLTPLHF	TGTGCCTGGAGCACCGGGACAGGGGGCCTTACACCCCTCCACTTT
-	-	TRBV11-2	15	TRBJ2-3	CASSLGGISTDTQYF	TGTGCCAGCAGCTTAGGAGGGATTAGCACAGATACGCAGTATTTT
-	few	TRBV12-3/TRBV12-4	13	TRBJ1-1	CASSRLRNTEAFF	TGTGCCAGCTCTCGGTTGAGGAACACTGAAGCTTTCTTT
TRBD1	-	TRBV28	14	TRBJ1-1	CASSSEAGGTEAFF	TGTGCCAGCAGTTCCGAAGCAGGGGGCACTGAAGCTTTCTTT
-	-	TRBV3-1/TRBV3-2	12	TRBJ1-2	CASSPGDYGYTF	TGTGCCAGCAGCCCAGGGGACTATGGCTACACCTTC
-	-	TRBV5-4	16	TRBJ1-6	CASSLDSSSYNSPLHF	TGTGCCAGCAGCTTGGACAGCTCCTCCTATAATTCACCCCTCCACTTT
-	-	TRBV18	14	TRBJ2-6	CASSPQVEANVLTF	TGTGCCAGCTCACCACAAGTAGAGGCCAACGTCCTGACTTTC
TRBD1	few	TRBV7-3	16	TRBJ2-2	CASTEGTGRIPGELFF	TGTGCCAGCACCGAAGGGACAGGGCGTATCCCCGGGGAGCTGTTTTTT
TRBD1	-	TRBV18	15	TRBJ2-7	CASSPRGQGNYEQYF	TGTGCCAGCTCACCTCGGGGACAGGGGAACTACGAGCAGTACTTC
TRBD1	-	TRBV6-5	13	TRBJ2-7	CASNLDRDYEQYF	TGTGCCAGCAACTTGGACAGGGACTACGAGCAGTACTTC
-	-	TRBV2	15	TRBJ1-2	CASSGETGTSYGYTF	TGTGCCAGCAGTGGAGAGACAGGAACATCTTATGGCTACACCTTC
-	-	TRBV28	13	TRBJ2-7	CASSHPTAYEQYF	TGTGCCAGCAGTCACCCGACAGCCTACGAGCAGTACTTC
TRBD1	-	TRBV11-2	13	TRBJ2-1	CASSFNRGNEQFF	TGTGCCAGCAGCTTCAACAGGGGAAATGAGCAGTTCTTC
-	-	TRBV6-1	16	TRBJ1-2	CASSEALRVVWRGYTF	TGTGCCAGCAGTGAAGCGCTTCGGGTCGTGTGGCGTGGCTACACCTTC
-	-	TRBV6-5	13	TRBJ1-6	CASSYSSLGHKIF	TGTGCCAGCAGTTACTCTTCTTTAGGACACAAAATCTTT
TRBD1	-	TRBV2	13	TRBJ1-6	CASSQGGNSPLHF	TGTGCCAGCAGTCAGGGGGGTAATTCACCCCTCCACTTT
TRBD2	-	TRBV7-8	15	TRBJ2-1	CASSASGGPHNEQFF	TGTGCCAGCAGCGCTAGCGGGGGGCCTCACAATGAGCAGTTCTTC
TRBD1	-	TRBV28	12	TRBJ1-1	CASSQQGASAFF	TGTGCCAGCAGTCAACAGGGGGCTTCAGCTTTCTTT
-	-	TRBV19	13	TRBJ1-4	CASSIQDNEKLFF	TGTGCCAGTAGTATCCAGGATAATGAAAAGCTGTTTTTT
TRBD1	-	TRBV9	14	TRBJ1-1	CASSGQGSTSKAFF	TGTGCCAGCAGCGGACAGGGGAGTACCTCTAAAGCTTTCTTT